This T cell receptor (beta chain) was found in a study of shared clonotypes between healthy human individuals. At the level of the study: There were three CD4 naive, three CD4 memory, two CD8 naive and one CD8 memory plates per donor.

The donors, healthy adults who were HIV-negative, had experienced no recent acute infections or vaccinations. Researchers partitioned CD4+ cells into CD45RA+ naive and CD45RA-negative memory subsets. On this clone itself: The antigen is not known.

Assay used: immunoSEQ multiplex PCR; TCRdb lists only in-frame clones, some missing. The sample yields about 1 million clones, 75% seen once. General observations from the study: Non-shared clonotypes showed lower generation probabilities than clonotypes common to all four donors.

Trimming shortened V by 3 bases and J by 2 bases, and 14 bases separated the two germline ends. The CDR3 covers 16 residues. Germline assignment: CDR1 LNHNV and CDR2 YYDKDF (reference sequence). The clonotype comes from a man aged 18 to 29 in good health. Sequencing was done on a sample of memory CD4+ T cells sorted from blood. Subset defined: CD45RA-negative fraction. V usage is TRBV15 and J usage is TRBJ1-5; no clear D gene. This chain's CDR3 is CATSSGLASGNQPQHF. Here the CDR3 DNA reads TGTGCCACCAGCAGTGGACTAGCAAGTGGCAATCAGCCCCAGCATTTT.